These 23 T cell receptor beta chains came from one sample sequenced in a study of T cell clonality in common variable immunodeficiency. The method was immunoSEQ multiplex PCR; TCRdb's version includes in-frame clones alone and lacks a portion of them. Altogether 45,000 to 70,000 clones were found in the sample, and no singletons occur. Sequenced sample: peripheral blood mononuclear cells. These receptors were taken from a person between 18 and 75 years old in good health.

In this sample, this clone turned up many times. Read data end 3 residues before the CDR3 end; the end is taken from the germline J gene. The V and J genes are TRBV19 and TRBJ2-5; 8 bases align to TRBD1. Germline CDR1 LNHDA, CDR2 SQIVND (reference sequence). This CDR3 spans 13 amino acids. V was clipped by 6 bases and J by 2 bases; unmatched bases: 2. The CDR3: CASRGQGQETQYF. The covered CDR3 bases are TGTGCCAGTAGAGGACAGGGTCAAGAGACC.

This clone was picked up many times. The read comes to an end 3 residues before the CDR3 does, leaving the germline J gene to fill in the end. This chain connects TRBV5-1 to TRBJ2-6; 8 bases agree with TRBD1. Germline V CDR1 and CDR2: SGHRS, YFSETQ. The CDR3 has 14 residues. Trimming removed 7 bases from V and 6 bases from J; junction bases left unmatched: 6. The CDR3 reads CASGLDREANVLTF. CDR3 bases read: TGCGCCAGCGGATTGGACAGGGAGGCCAACGTC.

This clone was detected a few times. The missing CDR3 end, 3 residues past where the read stops, is filled in from the germline J gene. The chain combines TRBV7-9 with TRBJ1-5, with unresolved D. The CDR3 spans 12 residues. Germline assignment: CDR1 SEHNR and CDR2 FQNEAQ (reference sequence). Trimming pared 5 bases from V and 8 bases from J, leaving 10 bases between. CDR3 sequence: CASSSTAEPQHF. The CDR3 bases that were read are TGTGCCAGCAGCAGCACAGCGGAGCCC.

This clone was seen many times. From the germline J gene comes the end of the CDR3, since the read stops 3 residues before it. V is TRBV11-3 and J is TRBJ2-1; D is unclear. The V end was cut by 4 bases, the J end by 6 bases, with 10 bases between. CDR1 is SGHNT and CDR2 is YENEEA in the germline V gene. There are 13 residues in the CDR3. The covered CDR3 bases are TGTGCCAGCAGCTACGAGACGGGCAATGAG. As protein: CASSYETGNE. The full CDR3 reads CASSYETGNEQFF.

This clone came up many times. The read falls 3 residues short of the CDR3 end, and the missing part is taken from the germline J gene. The chain employs TRBV30 and TRBJ2-3; TRBD1 agrees at 7 bases. Losses at the gene ends were 3 bases for V and 2 bases for J; bases not matched to a gene: 5. The CDR3 is 14 amino acids. Per the germline V gene, CDR1 is GTSNPN and CDR2 is SVGIG (reference sequence). CDR3 region: CAWSRGYSTDTQYF. The sequenced CDR3 bases are TGTGCCTGGAGCAGGGGGTACTCCACAGATACG.

The sample holds many counts of this clone. CDR3 in amino acids: CSAGTSGSQSAYEQYF. The covered CDR3 bases are TGCAGCGCCGGGACTAGCGGGAGTCAGTCGGCCTACGAG. The chain couples TRBV29-1 to TRBJ2-7; 14 nucleotides agree with TRBD2. The CDR3 extends 3 residues past the end of the read, so its final part is completed from the germline J gene. Germline CDR1 is SQVTM and CDR2 is ANQGSEA. V was clipped by 7 bases and J by 2 bases; unmatched bases: 10. The CDR3 is made up of 16 amino acids.

As regards this clone: The observed sequence ends 3 residues before the CDR3 terminus, with the missing tail filled in from the germline J gene. The V call is TRBV11-2, the J call TRBJ2-7; perhaps TRBD1 as D (7 bases). Germline V gene lookup returns CDR1 SGHAT and CDR2 FQNNGV. The length of the CDR3 is 15 residues. Trimming stripped 2 bases from V and 6 bases from J, with 17 bases between. CDR3 DNA (partial): TGTGCCAGCAGCTTAACCGCGGCCCAGGGGGGCGAG. As protein: CASSLTAAQGGE. The whole CDR3 region reads CASSLTAAQGGEQYF.

This clone was observed at least ten times. The CDR3 loop is CASSPPGHKQETQYF. The part of the CDR3 DNA that was read is TGTGCCAGCTCACCACCGGGACATAAACAAGAGACC. V usage is TRBV18 and J usage is TRBJ2-5, with a tentative D call TRBD1 (6 bases). Coverage ceases 3 residues before the CDR3 finishes, and the germline J gene fills in the end. V lost 0 bases and J 2 bases, leaving 10 bases between the germline ends. CDR1 and CDR2 from the germline V gene are KGHSH and LQKENI. This CDR3 spans 15 amino acids.

This clone showed up many times. The read ends 3 residues early relative to the CDR3; the germline J gene fills the gap. The chain carries TRBV10-3 and TRBJ2-7; TRBD1 matches at 7 bases. This CDR3 has 13 residues. V dropped 6 bases and J dropped 3; count of bases not matched to a gene: 5. In germline, CDR1 is ENHRY, CDR2 SYGVKD. Incomplete CDR3 DNA: TGTGCCATCAGCCAGGGGACAGACTACGAG. It encodes CAISQGTDYE. The full CDR3 protein is CAISQGTDYEQYF.

This clone was found many times. The DNA ends 3 residues before the CDR3 does, and the rest of the CDR3 is filled in from the germline J gene. V and J are TRBV5-4 and TRBJ1-1, with TRBD1 matching 7 bases. The V gene's germline CDR1 is SGHNT and CDR2 YYREEE (reference sequence). CDR3 length equals 15 residues. The junction had 11 bases not matched to a gene; V was cut back by 4 bases and J by 5 bases. CDR3 DNA (partial): TGTGCCAGCAGCCCCAACCCAGGGGGACGGACTGAA. This encodes CASSPNPGGRTE. The whole CDR3 reads CASSPNPGGRTEAFF.

This clone was seen at least ten times. The CDR3 region is CSARAAGSQPQHF. The CDR3 bases that were read are TGCAGTGCTAGAGCGGCGGGAAGTCAGCCC. The chain uses TRBV20-1 and TRBJ1-5; no definite D call. From the germline J gene comes the end of the CDR3, since the read stops 3 residues before it. This CDR3 region has 13 residues. Germline CDR1 and CDR2: DFQATT and SNEGSKA (reference sequence). Deletions cut 1 base from V and 6 bases from J, with 10 bases between.

A note on this clone: The read ends 3 residues before the CDR3 terminus; that terminus is restored from the germline J gene. The chain employs TRBV18 and TRBJ1-1, with D maybe TRBD1 (5 bases). V lost 0 bases to trimming and J lost 0 bases, with 11 bases between them. The CDR3 length is 16 residues. Germline V gene data show CDR1 as KGHSH and CDR2 as LQKENI. The chain's CDR3 is CASSPPSTAMNTEAFF. CDR3 DNA (partial): TGTGCCAGCTCACCACCATCGACAGCTATGAACACTGAA.

The sample holds many counts of this clone. The sequence runs out 3 residues before the end of the CDR3; the remainder is reconstructed from the germline J gene. The gene calls are TRBV5-1 and TRBJ2-6, with TRBD2 identical over 11 bases. Germline CDR1 and CDR2: SGHRS and YFSETQ. V shed 4 bases, J shed 1 base, and the junction held 4 bases outside the gene matches. The CDR3 covers 17 residues. The CDR3 DNA, read in part, is TGCGCCAGCAGCGCAACTAGCGGGAGATCTGGGGCCAACGTC. Its translation: CASSATSGRSGANV. The complete CDR3 sequence is CASSATSGRSGANVLTF.

This clone was counted ten times or more. The read stops 3 residues short of the end of the CDR3; the missing end is completed from the germline J gene. The chain couples TRBV11-2 to TRBJ1-6; no definite D call. Germline V CDR1 and CDR2: SGHAT, FQNNGV. Trimming left V 8 bases short and J 10 bases short, with 18 bases between. The CDR3 length is 14 residues. The CDR3 protein is CASGGGLAESPLHF. CDR3 DNA (partial): TGTGCCAGCGGCGGCGGCCTTGCGGAGTCACCC.

This clone was seen repeatedly, ten times or more. The read ends 3 residues shy of where the CDR3 ends; the end is completed using the germline J gene. The chain is built from TRBV19 and TRBJ2-3, with D possibly TRBD2 on 5 matching bases. Germline CDR1 LNHDA, CDR2 SQIVND (reference sequence). V was trimmed by 5 bases and J by 8 bases, leaving 11 bases between them. The length of the CDR3 is 12 residues. The DNA read from the CDR3 is TGTGCCAGTAGTCCCGGACTCGGTACG. This gives the protein CASSPGLGT. The whole CDR3 protein is CASSPGLGTQYF.

This clone occurred many times. The CDR3 end falls 3 residues outside the read, so it is completed with the germline J gene. The chain carries TRBV6-1 and TRBJ2-4, with TRBD2 as a possible D gene (6 bases). This CDR3 has 14 amino acids. The V end lost 1 base, the J end lost 7 bases, and 11 bases lay between the germline ends. The germline V gene has CDR1 MNHNS and CDR2 SASEGT. This chain's CDR3 is CASSEVGGGNIQYF. CDR3 DNA, as far as it was read: TGTGCCAGCAGTGAAGTTGGTGGAGGGAACATT.

This clone was observed at least ten times. Read sequence stops 3 residues before the CDR3 end, and the germline J gene provides the missing end. The chain carries TRBV4-2 and TRBJ2-3; 8 bases are a match to TRBD2. Germline assignment: CDR1 LGHNA and CDR2 YNFKEQ. The trim removed 1 base at V and 2 bases at J, leaving 5 bases unmatched. The CDR3 spans 16 residues. The covered CDR3 bases are TGTGCCAGCAGCCAAGCGGGGGGGGACCTCACAGATACG. This codes for CASSQAGGDLTDT. The full CDR3 sequence reads CASSQAGGDLTDTQYF.

At least ten counts were recorded for this clone. The CDR3 end falls 3 residues outside the read, so it is completed with the germline J gene. The chain carries TRBV19 and TRBJ2-1; 7 positions match TRBD2. Germline V lookup: CDR1 LNHDA, CDR2 SQIVND (reference sequence). Trimming cost V 2 bases and J 5 bases; bases outside gene matches: 15. The CDR3 is 18 amino acids. The CDR3 sequence: CASSIRSASGIKDNEQFF. The CDR3 bases that were read are TGTGCCAGTAGTATAAGGTCGGCGAGCGGGATAAAAGACAATGAG. Together with reference TRBV19 and TRBJ2-1, the CDR3 gives the full variable domain: DGGITQSPKYLFRKEGQNVTLSCEQNLNHDAMYWYRQDPGQGLRLIYYSQIVNDFQKGDIAEGYSVSREKKESFPLTVTSAQKNPTAFYLCASSIRSASGIKDNEQFFGPGTRLTVL.

This clone was detected many times. The observed sequence ends 3 residues before the CDR3 terminus, with the missing tail filled in from the germline J gene. The chain carries TRBV9 and TRBJ2-5; 8 positions agree with TRBD2. The CDR3 is made up of 16 amino acids. Germline V gene sequence: CDR1 SGDLS, CDR2 YYNGEE. V gave up 0 bases and J gave up 2 bases; unmatched junction bases: 6. CDR3 region: CASSVDAGGQQETQYF. CDR3 DNA (partial): TGTGCCAGCAGCGTAGATGCGGGAGGTCAGCAAGAGACC.

This clone was detected ten times or more. The CDR3 end is not reached by the read, which stops 3 residues before it; the germline J gene fills it in. The gene calls are TRBV13 and TRBJ2-5; TRBD2 is a possible D gene (6 bases). The germline V gene encodes CDR1 PRHDT and CDR2 FYEKMQ (reference sequence). This CDR3 contains 15 residues. V lost 4 bases and J lost 5, with 17 bases in between. The CDR3 DNA, read in part, is TGTGCCAGCAGCTCCCCCGGACTACACTCGGAGACC. Translating gives CASSSPGLHSET. From start to end, the CDR3 is CASSSPGLHSETQYF.

This clone was detected ten times or more. The CDR3 end falls 3 residues outside the read, so it is completed with the germline J gene. This chain connects TRBV2 to TRBJ1-4, with D perhaps matching TRBD1 (5 bases). The germline V gene encodes CDR1 SNHLY and CDR2 FYNNEI. The CDR3 is 14 amino acids. Trimming stripped 1 base from V and 4 bases from J, with 7 bases between. Incomplete CDR3 DNA: TGTGCCAGCAGTGAAGGACAGTTTAATGAAAAA. Translating gives CASSEGQFNEK. The whole CDR3 sequence reads CASSEGQFNEKLFF.

This clone has at least ten counts. Read sequence stops 3 residues before the CDR3 end, and the germline J gene provides the missing end. J is TRBJ2-7 and V is TRBV20-1; 12 bases agree with TRBD2. Trimming took 6 bases from V and 3 from J; bases not matched to a gene: 6. Germline lookup yields CDR1 DFQATT and CDR2 SNEGSKA (reference sequence). The CDR3 sequence is 14 residues long. The covered CDR3 bases are TGCAGTGCCGACGGACTAGCGGGGAACTACGAG. Its translation: CSADGLAGNYE. The whole CDR3 sequence reads CSADGLAGNYEQYF.

This clone appeared many times. The read finishes 3 residues shy of the CDR3 end, and the germline J gene is used to complete it. V usage is TRBV7-6 and J usage is TRBJ2-3; 11 bases match TRBD2. Germline V CDR1 and CDR2: SGHVS, FNYEAQ. The J segment lost 2 bases and the V segment lost 5 bases, leaving 6 bases of the junction unmatched. This CDR3 has 16 amino acids. The CDR3 sequence is CASSLLAGEHTDTQYF. The sequenced CDR3 bases are TGTGCCAGCAGCCTACTAGCGGGAGAGCACACAGATACG.